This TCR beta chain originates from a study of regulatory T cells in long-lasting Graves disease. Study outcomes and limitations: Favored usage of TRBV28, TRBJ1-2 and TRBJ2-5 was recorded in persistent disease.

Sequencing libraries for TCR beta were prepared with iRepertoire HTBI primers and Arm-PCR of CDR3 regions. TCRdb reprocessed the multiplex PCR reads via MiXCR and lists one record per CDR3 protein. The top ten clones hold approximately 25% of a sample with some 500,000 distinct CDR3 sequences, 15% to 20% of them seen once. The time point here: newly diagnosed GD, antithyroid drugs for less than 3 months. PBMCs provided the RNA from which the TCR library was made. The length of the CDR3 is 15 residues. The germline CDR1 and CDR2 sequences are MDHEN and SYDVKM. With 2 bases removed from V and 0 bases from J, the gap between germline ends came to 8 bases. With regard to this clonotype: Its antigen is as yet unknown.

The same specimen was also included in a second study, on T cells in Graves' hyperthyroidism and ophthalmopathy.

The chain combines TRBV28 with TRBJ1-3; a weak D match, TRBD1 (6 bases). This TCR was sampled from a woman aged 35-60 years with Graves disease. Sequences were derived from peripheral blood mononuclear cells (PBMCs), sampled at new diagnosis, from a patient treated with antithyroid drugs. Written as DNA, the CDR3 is TGTGCCAGCAGTTTACAGGGACACTCTGGAAACACCATATATTTT. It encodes CASSLQGHSGNTIYF.